Each of the 9 T cell receptor beta chains below was sequenced from the same sample in a study of shared clonotypes between healthy human individuals (dated by TCRdb to the early 2020s). Library prep was done by the immunoSEQ multiplex PCR assay. TCRdb re-hosts the immuneACCESS table, in-frame sequences only. Its copies lack some clones; in the studies checked, an unresolved V gene accounts for under half of them, and the cause for the rest is not known. The sample has 2 million to 2.5 million clones on record, roughly 93% of them singletons. The ten largest account for approximately 0.35% of the sample. The sequenced material came from naive CD4+ T cells from PBMCs. This specimen's cell subset or site label, per the study, means: CD45RA+ positively selected. Every receptor here comes from a man aged 18-30 years in good health. Some clones in this sample may be carry-over from other donors' samples.

The V and J genes are TRBV19 and TRBJ2-3, with D possibly being TRBD1 or TRBD2 (5 bases each). V shed 4 bases and J shed 8 bases, with 10 bases lying between them. The CDR3 runs to 12 residues. Germline CDR1 reads LNHDA; CDR2 reads SQIVND (reference sequence). CDR3 nucleotides: TGTGCCAGTAGTACAACCGGGACTACGCAGTATTTT. Amino acid sequence: CASSTTGTTQYF. Variable domain in full (rest from reference TRBV19 and TRBJ2-3): DGGITQSPKYLFRKEGQNVTLSCEQNLNHDAMYWYRQDPGQGLRLIYYSQIVNDFQKGDIAEGYSVSREKKESFPLTVTSAQKNPTAFYLCASSTTGTTQYFGPGTRLTVL.

The chain uses TRBV2 and TRBJ1-2, with D possibly matching TRBD1 (6 bases). This CDR3 has 16 residues. V dropped 9 bases and J dropped 0 bases, with 20 bases sitting between them. Germline CDR1 reads SNHLY; CDR2 reads FYNNEI. The DNA of the CDR3 is TGTGCCAGTTTTGTTAGGCAGGGGTCCACTAACTATGGCTACACCTTC. Protein product: CASFVRQGSTNYGYTF.

V usage is TRBV6-6 and J usage is TRBJ2-2; D might be TRBD2 (6 bases). The CDR3 consists of 13 residues. CDR1 MNHNY and CDR2 SVGAGI come from the germline V gene (reference sequence). V was pared by 6 bases and J by 6 bases, with 11 bases between. CDR3: CASSQRVAGELFF. CDR3 DNA sequence: TGTGCCAGCAGCCAGCGGGTGGCCGGGGAGCTGTTTTTT.

V gene TRBV6-5 combines with J gene TRBJ1-2, with 8 bases lining up with TRBD1. The germline gives CDR1 MNHEY, CDR2 SVGAGI. CDR3 length equals 14 residues. V gave up 2 bases and J gave up 3 bases; unmatched junction bases: 2. The CDR3 region is CASSYQGAHYGYTF. The CDR3 DNA reads TGTGCCAGCAGTTACCAGGGGGCCCACTATGGCTACACCTTC.

This clone was recorded only once. The chain has TRBV30 and TRBJ2-7; D may be TRBD1 (5 bases). CDR1 and CDR2 from the germline V gene are GTSNPN and SVGIG (reference sequence). The CDR3 is 12 residues long. Between the trimmed V and J ends, which lost 3 bases and 6 bases, there was a span of 12 bases. DNA for the CDR3: TGTGCCTGGAGAGCCTTAGGGGCCGAGCAGTACTTC. Translating gives CAWRALGAEQYF.

The chain carries TRBV4-2 and TRBJ2-3; no clear D gene. Germline V gene data show CDR1 as LGHNA and CDR2 as YNFKEQ. There are 15 residues in the CDR3. V lost 6 bases to trimming and J lost 1 base, with 14 bases between them. CDR3 nucleotide sequence: TGTGCCAGCAGTGTAAGCCACCTCGGCACAGATACGCAGTATTTT. This encodes CASSVSHLGTDTQYF.

This CDR3 is CASWGGRDNEQFF. CDR3 DNA sequence: TGTGCCAGCTGGGGTGGCAGGGACAATGAGCAGTTCTTC. The chain carries TRBV2 and TRBJ2-1, with D perhaps matching TRBD1 (5 bases). The V gene's germline CDR1 is SNHLY and CDR2 FYNNEI. Trimming left V 8 bases short and J 5 bases short, with 13 bases between. This CDR3 is 13 amino acids long.

The chain uses TRBV18 and TRBJ1-2; D may be TRBD1 (5 bases). Germline CDR1 and CDR2: KGHSH and LQKENI. Trimming pared 1 base from V and 6 bases from J, leaving 21 bases between. The CDR3 contains 17 residues. For the CDR3, the DNA is TGTGCCAGCTCACCACTAACCGAGACTGGAGGACAACATGGCTACACCTTC. Protein product: CASSPLTETGGQHGYTF.

J is TRBJ2-5 and V is TRBV6-5, with 8 bases fitting TRBD1. The germline V gene has CDR1 MNHEY and CDR2 SVGAGI. The V segment lost 2 bases and the J segment 4 bases; nucleotides outside the gene matches: 9. CDR3 length equals 16 residues. The CDR3 DNA follows: TGTGCCAGCAGTTACACCCCGGACAGGGCTCGAGAGACCCAGTACTTC. It specifies CASSYTPDRARETQYF.